Each of the 22 T cell receptor beta chains below was sequenced from the same sample in a study of shared clonotypes between healthy human individuals (dated by TCRdb to the early 2020s). Receptor libraries were prepared by the immunoSEQ multiplex PCR assay. TCRdb limited this immuneACCESS table to in-frame rearrangements with V and J called. A share of clones is missing; checked studies link under half to unresolved V genes, and the rest is unexplained. For this sample the table gives millions of clones, of which 85% to 95% were detected only once. Of the sample, 0.39% is held by the ten largest clones. Input material: naive CD4+ T cells from PBMCs. According to the study, the label for this sample's cell subset or site signals: CD45RA+ positively selected. These receptors came from a man aged 18 to 30 in good health. Some clones in this sample may be carry-over from other donors' samples.

The chain recombines TRBV18 with TRBJ2-3; D not resolved. The length of the CDR3 is 15 residues. The ends were cut back, 0 bases at V and 2 bases at J, with 9 bases in the middle. Germline loops: CDR1 KGHSH, CDR2 LQKENI. This chain's CDR3 is CASSPPLFATDTQYF. CDR3 bases: TGTGCCAGCTCACCACCGCTGTTCGCCACAGATACGCAGTATTTT.

This chain's CDR3 is CASSLGTGSNYGYTF. CDR3 nucleotide sequence: TGTGCCAGCAGCCTCGGGACAGGGTCTAACTATGGCTACACCTTC. The chain uses TRBV7-2 and TRBJ1-2, with 9 bases fitting TRBD1. CDR3 length: 15 amino acids. Per the germline V gene, CDR1 is SGHTA and CDR2 is FQGNSA. With V trimmed by 5 bases and J by 0 bases, 4 bases remained unmatched. The entire variable domain, with the rest obtained from reference TRBV7-2 and TRBJ1-2, is as follows: GAGVSQSPSNKVTEKGKDVELRCDPISGHTALYWYRQSLGQGLEFLIYFQGNSAPDKSGLPSDRFSAERTGGSVSTLTIQRTQQEDSAVYLCASSLGTGSNYGYTFGSGTRLTVV.

This clone was seen a single time. V gene TRBV4-2 combines with J gene TRBJ2-1; D ambiguous. The CDR3 sequence is 14 residues long. Trimming shortened V by 1 base and J by 7 bases, and 11 bases separated the two germline ends. In germline, CDR1 is LGHNA, CDR2 YNFKEQ. For the CDR3, the DNA is TGTGCCAGCAGCCAAGTGGGAAGAAAGAATGAGCAGTTCTTC. It codes for CASSQVGRKNEQFF.

This chain uses TRBV6-1 with TRBJ2-5; 12 positions agree with TRBD2. The CDR3 runs to 16 residues. CDR1 is MNHNS, CDR2 SASEGT, per germline. Germline trimming cut 4 bases from V and 4 bases from J; bases unmatched to any gene: 7. The CDR3 DNA is TGTGCCAGCAGTGTAAGACTAGCGGGAGCGTTAGAGACCCAGTACTTC. This gives the protein CASSVRLAGALETQYF.

Written as DNA, the CDR3 is TGTGCCAGCAGTCCAGTGGGGCCTAAGGTGGGAAACACCATATATTTT. Its protein is CASSPVGPKVGNTIYF. This chain uses TRBV7-9 with TRBJ1-3, with D possibly TRBD1 on 5 matching bases. V shed 6 bases and J shed 4 bases, with 19 bases lying between them. The CDR3 consists of 16 residues. CDR1 and CDR2 (germline): SEHNR, FQNEAQ (reference sequence).

This chain links TRBV5-1 with TRBJ2-1; 10 bases fit TRBD2. The CDR3 is 16 amino acids. V gave up 4 bases and J gave up 7 bases; unmatched junction bases: 11. From germline, CDR1 is SGHRS and CDR2 YFSETQ. The CDR3 coding sequence is TGCGCCAGCAGCAGAAACCTAGCGGGAGTCAATAATGAGCAGTTCTTC. This sequence encodes CASSRNLAGVNNEQFF.

Turning to this clone: This specimen includes other DNA sequences encoding the same CDR3. This chain links TRBV5-1 with TRBJ2-5, with D unresolved. Trimming cost V 2 bases and J 2 bases, with 7 bases left between them. In germline, CDR1 is SGHRS, CDR2 YFSETQ. The CDR3 is made up of 13 amino acids. The CDR3: CASSLGGQETQYF. CDR3 coding DNA: TGCGCCAGCAGCTTAGGTGGTCAAGAGACCCAGTACTTC.

This sequence joins TRBV4-3 and TRBJ2-5, with D tentatively TRBD2 (6 bases). Germline assignment: CDR1 LGHNA and CDR2 YSLEER. The CDR3 runs 14 residues. With 3 bases removed from V and 7 bases from J, the gap between germline ends came to 15 bases. The CDR3 bases are TGCGCCAGCAGCCACTCGGGACTGCCAACGACCCAGTACTTC. It encodes CASSHSGLPTTQYF.

This clone was counted a few times. This chain joins TRBV6-5 and TRBJ2-5, with D perhaps TRBD1 (5 bases). The CDR3 consists of 13 residues. Germline V gene lookup returns CDR1 MNHEY and CDR2 SVGAGI. V was pared by 6 bases and J by 4 bases, with 12 bases between. In DNA form, the CDR3 reads TGTGCCAGCAGCCTCCGAAGGGGAGAGACCCAGTACTTC. This encodes CASSLRRGETQYF.

The V gene is TRBV28, the J gene TRBJ2-1; weak D call: TRBD1 (7 bases). Germline CDR1 and CDR2: MDHEN and SYDVKM. Trimming cost V 5 bases and J 8 bases, with 25 bases left between them. The CDR3 length is 17 residues. CDR3 loop: CASSPKLAKGAMHEQFF. As DNA, the CDR3 is TGTGCCAGCAGTCCAAAACTAGCAAAGGGGGCTATGCATGAGCAGTTCTTC.

The chain employs TRBV6-6 and TRBJ1-2, with 7 bases matching TRBD1. The CDR3 is made up of 12 amino acids. The junction had 5 bases not matched to a gene; V was cut back by 6 bases and J by 7 bases. Looked up from germline, CDR1 is MNHNY and CDR2 is SVGAGI (reference sequence). CDR3 loop: CASRPGQVGYTF. The CDR3 DNA sequence: TGTGCCAGCAGACCTGGACAGGTTGGCTACACCTTC.

The V and J genes are TRBV6-1 and TRBJ2-6, with unresolved D. The CDR3 runs 14 residues. Per germline, CDR1 MNHNS and CDR2 SASEGT. Trimming removed 5 bases at V and 2 bases at J, with 7 bases between. The CDR3 sequence is CASSPSAGANVLTF. The CDR3 DNA follows: TGTGCCAGCAGTCCTTCCGCTGGGGCCAACGTCCTGACTTTC.

This sequence joins TRBV5-8 and TRBJ1-3, with D unclear. This CDR3 is built from 14 residues. Germline lookup yields CDR1 SGHTS and CDR2 YDEGEE. Between the trimmed V and J ends, which lost 4 bases and 4 bases, there was a span of 12 bases. CDR3 sequence: CASSQGWSGNTIYF. Written as DNA, the CDR3 is TGTGCCAGCAGCCAAGGGTGGTCCGGAAACACCATATATTTT. The variable domain in full, completed from reference TRBV5-8 and TRBJ1-3, reads EAGVTQSPTHLIKTRGQQATLRCSPISGHTSVYWYQQALGLGLQFLLWYDEGEERNRGNFPPRFSGRQFPNYSSELNVNALELEDSALYLCASSQGWSGNTIYFGEGSWLTVV.

This chain uses TRBV9 with TRBJ2-2; D possibly corresponds to TRBD1 (6 bases). Trimming removed 1 base from V and 6 bases from J, with 10 bases in between. Germline V gives CDR1 SGDLS, CDR2 YYNGEE. This CDR3 contains 14 residues. For the CDR3, the DNA is TGTGCCAGCAGCGTACCGAACAGGGCCGGGGAGCTGTTTTTT. Translation: CASSVPNRAGELFF.

The V gene is TRBV18, the J gene TRBJ2-1; 10 positions agree with TRBD2. J lost 6 bases, V lost 1 base, and 9 bases had no gene match. This CDR3 contains 17 residues. The V gene's germline CDR1 is KGHSH and CDR2 LQKENI. The DNA for the CDR3 is TGTGCCAGCTCACCACGGTTGGGAGCGGGAGGGCCCAATGAGCAGTTCTTC. This sequence encodes CASSPRLGAGGPNEQFF.

The V gene is TRBV28, the J gene TRBJ2-1; 8 positions match TRBD2. This CDR3 comprises 15 residues. Looked up from germline, CDR1 is MDHEN and CDR2 is SYDVKM. The trim removed 8 bases at V and 5 bases at J, leaving 11 bases unmatched. CDR3 coding DNA: TGTGCCAGCCGGGAGGGACCGCCCACTAACAATGAGCAGTTCTTC. This encodes CASREGPPTNNEQFF.

A remark on this clone: Since a much larger clone is just one base distant, this may be a read error. The CDR3 protein is CASSSSYEQYF. CDR3 nucleotide sequence: TGTGCCAGCAGCTCCTCCTACGAGCAGTACTTC. This chain links TRBV11-1 with TRBJ2-7; D remains unclear. The CDR3 loop spans 11 amino acids. Germline V gene sequence: CDR1 SGHAT, CDR2 FQDESV (reference sequence). V dropped 4 bases and J dropped 0 bases, with 1 base sitting between them. Full variable domain (missing parts from reference TRBV11-1 and TRBJ2-7): EAEVAQSPRYKITEKSQAVAFWCDPISGHATLYWYRQILGQGPELLVQFQDESVVDDSQLPKDRFSAERLKGVDSTLKIQPAELGDSAMYLCASSSSYEQYFGPGTRLTVT.

The chain joins TRBV5-1 to TRBJ2-5, with TRBD1 identical over 12 bases. Looked up from germline, CDR1 is SGHRS and CDR2 is YFSETQ. This CDR3 has 15 residues. With 4 bases clipped from V and 5 bases from J, the junction kept 6 bases outside the gene matches. The CDR3 nucleotides are TGCGCCAGCAGCCGGGGGACAGGGGGCTTGGAGACCCAGTACTTC. This translates into CASSRGTGGLETQYF. Using reference TRBV5-1 and TRBJ2-5 for the parts outside the CDR3, the full variable domain is KAGVTQTPRYLIKTRGQQVTLSCSPISGHRSVSWYQQTPGQGLQFLFEYFSETQRNKGNFPGRFSGRQFSNSRSEMNVSTLELGDSALYLCASSRGTGGLETQYFGPGTRLLVL.

This CDR3 reads CASSVYGQPNTGELFF. The CDR3 nucleotides read TGTGCCAGCAGCGTGTACGGACAGCCGAACACCGGGGAGCTGTTTTTT. V is TRBV9 and J is TRBJ2-2; a weak D match, TRBD1 (6 bases). This CDR3 is 16 amino acids long. CDR1 is SGDLS and CDR2 is YYNGEE in the germline V gene. Trimming left V 2 bases short and J 0 bases short, with 11 bases between. The full variable domain, with the rest looked up from reference TRBV9 and TRBJ2-2, is DSGVTQTPKHLITATGQRVTLRCSPRSGDLSVYWYQQSLDQGLQFLIQYYNGEERAKGNILERFSAQQFPDLHSELNLSSLELGDSALYFCASSVYGQPNTGELFFGEGSRLTVL.

V is TRBV5-6 and J is TRBJ2-1; TRBD2 is a possible D gene (5 bases). V shed 4 bases and J shed 0 bases, with 8 bases lying between them. In germline, CDR1 is SGHDT, CDR2 YYEEEE. The CDR3 sequence is 14 residues long. The CDR3 DNA reads as TGTGCCAGCAGCGGACTGGGCTCCTACAATGAGCAGTTCTTC. This encodes CASSGLGSYNEQFF.

V usage is TRBV5-1 and J usage is TRBJ2-7; 10 bases map to TRBD2. The V segment lost 4 bases and the J segment 6 bases; nucleotides outside the gene matches: 7. Germline V gene sequence: CDR1 SGHRS, CDR2 YFSETQ. This CDR3 spans 14 amino acids. CDR3 sequence (DNA): TGCGCCAGCAGCGTCACTAGCGGGACGCGCGAGCAGTACTTC. It is translated as CASSVTSGTREQYF.

The CDR3 sequence is CGGSRTGANVLTF. CDR3 in DNA: TGTGGGGGGAGTAGGACTGGGGCCAACGTCCTGACTTTC. The rearrangement joins TRBV30 to TRBJ2-6; D possibly matches TRBD1 or TRBD2 (5 bases each). Germline lookup yields CDR1 GTSNPN and CDR2 SVGIG (reference sequence). This CDR3 has 13 residues. The complete variable domain, with remaining parts taken from reference TRBV30 and TRBJ2-6, reads SQTIHQWPATLVQPVGSPLSLECTVEGTSNPNLYWYRQAAGRGLQLLFYSVGIGQISSEVPQNLSASRPQDRQFILSSKKLLLSDSGFYLCGGSRTGANVLTFGAGSRLTVL.